Included here is one TCR beta chain sequence, with context. Antigen: not known. The CDR3 loop spans 16 amino acids. Trimming took off 3 bases at V and 0 bases at J, with 11 bases between the two ends. CDR1 LNHNV and CDR2 YYDKDF come from the germline V gene (reference sequence). This sample was taken from a study of OX40 agonist ivuxolimab in advanced cancers. TCRdb's table, derived via immunoSEQ multiplex PCR, lists solely in-frame clones and lacks some. The sample records 40,000 or so clones, approximately 82% being singletons. Study-wide findings and caveats: There was clonal expansion of CD4+ and CD8+ blood T cells by week 6 at 0.1 to 3.0 mg/kg. Undetermined was the antigen specificity of the expanded peripheral T cells.

The rearrangement joins TRBV15 to TRBJ2-2; D gene uncertain. The sample consisted of CD4+ or CD8+ T cells sorted from blood, taken in a trial of the OX40 agonist ivuxolimab. The clonotype was recovered from an adult with an advanced solid tumor such as melanoma, head and neck, liver or kidney cancer. As DNA, the CDR3 is TGTGCCACCAGCAGCTTTGGGAAAGCGAACACCGGGGAGCTGTTTTTT. Its translation: CATSSFGKANTGELFF. The variable domain in full, completed from reference TRBV15 and TRBJ2-2, reads DAMVIQNPRYQVTQFGKPVTLSCSQTLNHNVMYWYQQKSSQAPKLLFHYYDKDFNNEADTPDNFQSRRPNTSFCFLDIRSPGLGDTAMYLCATSSFGKANTGELFFGEGSRLTVL.